This T cell receptor beta chain was sequenced for a study of a mutant IDH1 vaccine in newly diagnosed glioma. Study-wide background: Averaging roughly 40 years of age, treated patients were around 60% male and 37.5% female. Study-wide results and limits: Among all patients, vaccine-induced immune responses occurred in 90% to 95%.

Stated time point: week 35, safety follow-up. In the vaccine, a single dose held 300 ug of the mutant IDH1 20-mer peptide, along with topical imiquimod. New WHO grade 3 or 4 IDH1-mutant, ATRX-lost astrocytomas were present in all donors. Points on this clone: Its antigen is as yet unknown.

The CDR3 totals 13 residues. From germline, CDR1 is MNHNS and CDR2 SASEGT. Between the trimmed V and J ends, which lost 4 bases and 6 bases, there was a span of 10 bases. TCRdb keeps only in-frame clones here, not all; method: immunoSEQ multiplex PCR. The top ten hold roughly 5% of the sample, which has tens of thousands of clones, around 81% seen once. The clonotype originates from a middle-aged woman with glioma. Some clones in this sample may be carry-over from other donors' samples. The input for sequencing was PBMCs, taken from a glioma patient whose treatment included an IDH1 peptide vaccine. This sequence joins TRBV6-1 and TRBJ1-5; no clear D. This chain's CDR3 is CASSATEFQPQHF. The CDR3 nucleotides are TGTGCCAGCAGTGCTACAGAGTTTCAGCCCCAGCATTTT.